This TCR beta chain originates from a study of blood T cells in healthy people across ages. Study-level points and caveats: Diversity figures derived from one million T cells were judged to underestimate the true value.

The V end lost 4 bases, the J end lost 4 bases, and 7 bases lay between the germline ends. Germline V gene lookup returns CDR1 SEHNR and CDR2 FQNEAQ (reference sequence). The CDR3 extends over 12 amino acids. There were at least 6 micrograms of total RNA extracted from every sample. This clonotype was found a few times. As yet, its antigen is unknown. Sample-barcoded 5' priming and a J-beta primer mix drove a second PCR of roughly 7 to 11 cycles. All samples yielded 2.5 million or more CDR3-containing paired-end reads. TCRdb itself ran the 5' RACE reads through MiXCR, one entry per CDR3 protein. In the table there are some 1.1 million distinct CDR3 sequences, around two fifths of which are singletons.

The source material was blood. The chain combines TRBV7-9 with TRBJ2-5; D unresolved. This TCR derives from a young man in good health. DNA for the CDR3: TGTGCCAGCAGCTCTGTCCCAGAGACCCAGTACTTC. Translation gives CASSSVPETQYF. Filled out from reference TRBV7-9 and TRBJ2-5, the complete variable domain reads DTGVSQNPRHKITKRGQNVTFRCDPISEHNRLYWYRQTLGQGPEFLTYFQNEAQLEKSRLLSDRFSAERPKGSFSTLEIQRTEQGDSAMYLCASSSVPETQYFGPGTRLLVL.